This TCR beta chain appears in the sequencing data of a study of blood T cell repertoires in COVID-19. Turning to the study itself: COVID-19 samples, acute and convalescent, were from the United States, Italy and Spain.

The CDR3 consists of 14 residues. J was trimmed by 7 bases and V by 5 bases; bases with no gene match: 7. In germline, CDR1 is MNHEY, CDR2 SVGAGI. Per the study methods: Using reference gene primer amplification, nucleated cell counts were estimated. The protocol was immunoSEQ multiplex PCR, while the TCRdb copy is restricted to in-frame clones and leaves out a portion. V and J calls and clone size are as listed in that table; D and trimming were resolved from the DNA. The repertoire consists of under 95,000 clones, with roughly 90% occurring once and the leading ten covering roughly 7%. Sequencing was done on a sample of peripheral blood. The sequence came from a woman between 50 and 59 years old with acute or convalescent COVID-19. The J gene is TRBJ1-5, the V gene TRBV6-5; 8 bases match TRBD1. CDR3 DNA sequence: TGTGCCAGCAGTAATCAGGGGGCCAGGCAGCCCCAGCATTTT. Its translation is CASSNQGARQPQHF.